The 23 T cell receptor beta chains below all came from one sample that was sequenced in a study of shared clonotypes between healthy human individuals. TCRdb's table, derived via immunoSEQ multiplex PCR, lists solely in-frame clones and lacks some. The sample contains around 200,000 clones, approximately 61% of which appear only once. Material: memory CD4+ T cells sorted from blood. Documented subset: CD45RA-negative fraction. All receptors derive from a man younger than 40 in good health.

This clone has more than one count but fewer than ten. The genes are TRBV5-1 and TRBJ1-1; 8 bases fit TRBD1. J lost 5 bases, V lost 4 bases, and 13 bases had no gene match. Per the germline V gene, CDR1 is SGHRS and CDR2 is YFSETQ. This CDR3 comprises 16 residues. CDR3 region: CASSHTSGGARTEAFF. CDR3 DNA: TGCGCCAGCAGCCATACGTCAGGGGGCGCACGGACTGAAGCTTTCTTT.

The gene calls are TRBV11-2 and TRBJ2-3, with 10 bases matching TRBD2. The CDR3 runs to 15 residues. CDR1 SGHAT and CDR2 FQNNGV come from the germline V gene. V was pared by 0 bases and J by 10 bases, with 7 bases of the junction left unmatched. The CDR3 bases are TGTGCCAGCAGCTTAGATAATTGGACTAGCGGCGCGCAGTATTTT. It specifies CASSLDNWTSGAQYF. Using reference TRBV11-2 and TRBJ2-3 for the parts outside the CDR3, the full variable domain is EAGVAQSPRYKIIEKRQSVAFWCNPISGHATLYWYQQILGQGPKLLIQFQNNGVVDDSQLPKDRFSAERLKGVDSTLKIQPAKLEDSAVYLCASSLDNWTSGAQYFGPGTRLTVL.

The J gene is TRBJ2-2, the V gene TRBV5-5; 7 bases match TRBD2. The CDR3 length is 17 residues. V dropped 4 bases and J dropped 0; count of bases not matched to a gene: 9. CDR1 and CDR2 from the germline V gene are SGHKS and YYEKEE (reference sequence). The CDR3 here is CASSRGLDGTNTGELFF. For the CDR3, the DNA is TGTGCCAGCAGCCGTGGACTAGACGGTACGAACACCGGGGAGCTGTTTTTT. The full variable domain, rest sourced from reference TRBV5-5 and TRBJ2-2, is DAGVTQSPTHLIKTRGQQVTLRCSPISGHKSVSWYQQVLGQGPQFIFQYYEKEERGRGNFPDRFSARQFPNYSSELNVNALLLGDSALYLCASSRGLDGTNTGELFFGEGSRLTVL.

This clone occurred a few times. This sequence joins TRBV7-2 and TRBJ2-5, with 9 positions matching TRBD1. The CDR3 runs 14 residues. In germline, CDR1 is SGHTA, CDR2 FQGNSA. Germline trimming cut 5 bases from V and 4 bases from J; bases unmatched to any gene: 5. In nucleotides, the CDR3 is TGTGCCAGCAGCAGGACAGGGGAACCAGAGACCCAGTACTTC. This translates into CASSRTGEPETQYF.

This chain joins TRBV28 and TRBJ1-5, with 9 bases fitting TRBD1. With V trimmed by 6 bases and J by 2 bases, 17 bases remained unmatched. CDR1 is MDHEN, CDR2 SYDVKM, per germline. The CDR3 consists of 19 residues. CDR3 nucleotides: TGTGCCAGCAGGGTCCGGGGACAGGGCCCTAACAGGGGCAATCAGCCCCAGCATTTT. Amino acid sequence: CASRVRGQGPNRGNQPQHF.

To note about this clone: Its ends do not fully match the called genes, so a read error is possible. The chain uses TRBV7-7 and TRBJ2-1; no reliable D call. Looked up from germline, CDR1 is SSHAT and CDR2 is FNYEAQ (reference sequence). The length of the CDR3 is 12 residues. The CDR3 here is CASSLVNGEQFF. The CDR3 DNA sequence: TGTGCTAGCAGCTTAGTTAATGGTGAGCAGTTCTTC.

The rearrangement uses TRBV18 and TRBJ2-7; 11 nucleotides line up with TRBD2. The CDR3 sequence is 14 residues long. Germline assignment: CDR1 KGHSH and CDR2 LQKENI. Trimming removed 3 bases from V and 7 bases from J; junction bases left unmatched: 5. CDR3 sequence (DNA): TGTGCCAGCTCACCTGGACTAGCGGGTGAGGAGCAGTACTTC. This sequence encodes CASSPGLAGEEQYF.

This clone appeared a few times. V and J are TRBV5-1 and TRBJ2-1; tentatively, D is TRBD2 (6 bases). With 7 bases removed from V and 0 bases from J, the gap between germline ends came to 11 bases. Germline V gene lookup returns CDR1 SGHRS and CDR2 YFSETQ. This CDR3 is 14 amino acids long. The CDR3 DNA reads as TGCGCCAGCCGACGGGAGCCCTCCTACAATGAGCAGTTCTTC. Amino acid sequence: CASRREPSYNEQFF. The complete variable domain, with remaining parts taken from reference TRBV5-1 and TRBJ2-1, reads KAGVTQTPRYLIKTRGQQVTLSCSPISGHRSVSWYQQTPGQGLQFLFEYFSETQRNKGNFPGRFSGRQFSNSRSEMNVSTLELGDSALYLCASRREPSYNEQFFGPGTRLTVL.

Details on this clone: An end of the junction does not agree with germline; a read error may underlie this. This chain links TRBV7-9 with TRBJ1-1; D is perhaps TRBD1 (6 bases). The CDR3 covers 14 residues. CDR1 is SEHNR and CDR2 is FQNEAQ in the germline V gene (reference sequence). CDR3 amino acids: CASSQEGVKTEAFF. CDR3 DNA: TGTGCCAGCAGCCAGGAGGGGGTGAAGACTGAAGCTTTCTTT.

The CDR3 reads CASKGGRGGGTQYF. CDR3 DNA sequence: TGTGCCAGCAAAGGCGGGAGAGGAGGGGGTACGCAGTATTTT. The J gene is TRBJ2-3, the V gene TRBV27, with D perhaps matching TRBD2 (7 bases). Germline V gives CDR1 MNHEY, CDR2 SMNVEV (reference sequence). The germline V and J ends were trimmed by 7 bases and 8 bases, with 19 bases remaining between them. There are 14 residues in the CDR3.

This clone was counted a single time. The chain employs TRBV2 and TRBJ1-2, with 8 bases fitting TRBD1. Germline CDR1 is SNHLY and CDR2 is FYNNEI. The J segment lost 4 bases and the V segment lost 6 bases, leaving 7 bases of the junction unmatched. The CDR3 is 14 amino acids. The CDR3 nucleotides are TGTGCCAGCAGGTTACAGGGGGTTGGCTATGGCTACACCTTC. As protein: CASRLQGVGYGYTF.

This clone was seen a few times. The V gene is TRBV19, the J gene TRBJ2-5; the match to TRBD2 covers 13 bases. Germline V gives CDR1 LNHDA, CDR2 SQIVND (reference sequence). The length of the CDR3 is 13 residues. Germline trimming cut 9 bases from V and 2 bases from J; bases unmatched to any gene: 0. The CDR3 loop is CARGLAGQETQYF. CDR3 in DNA: TGTGCCAGGGGACTAGCGGGACAAGAGACCCAGTACTTC.

The rearrangement joins TRBV6-1 to TRBJ2-7, with D possibly being TRBD2 (6 bases). Between the trimmed V and J ends, which lost 6 bases and 0 bases, there was a span of 12 bases. This CDR3 has 14 residues. Looked up from germline, CDR1 is MNHNS and CDR2 is SASEGT. CDR3 sequence (DNA): TGTGCCAGCAGCTCGGGACTCCTCTCCTACGAGCAGTACTTC. This gives the protein CASSSGLLSYEQYF.

As concerns this clone: Possible read error: a much larger clone is one base away. The gene calls are TRBV7-8 and TRBJ2-5; D ambiguous. The V gene lost 0 bases and the J gene lost 4 bases, with 0 bases spanning the gap. This CDR3 is built from 11 residues. Germline lookup yields CDR1 SGHVS and CDR2 FQNEAQ. CDR3 sequence (DNA): TGTGCCAGCAGCTTAGCAGAGACCCAGTACTTC. It specifies CASSLAETQYF.

The chain has TRBV6-5 and TRBJ2-1; D assignment may be TRBD1 or TRBD2 (5 bases each). From germline, CDR1 is MNHEY and CDR2 SVGAGI. V was trimmed by 5 bases and J by 2 bases, leaving 13 bases between them. CDR3 size: 15 residues. CDR3 in DNA: TGTGCCAGCAGTGCTGGGGGTCTACCCTACAATGAGCAGTTCTTC. Its translation: CASSAGGLPYNEQFF.

This chain's CDR3 is CASSSGVGTGELFF. In DNA, the CDR3 is TGTGCCAGCAGCTCCGGGGTCGGCACCGGGGAGCTGTTTTTT. V gene TRBV7-3 combines with J gene TRBJ2-2, with a possible D match to TRBD2 (5 bases). The CDR3 covers 14 residues. V shed 4 bases and J shed 4 bases, with 10 bases lying between them. The germline V gene encodes CDR1 SGHTA and CDR2 FQGTGA.

The chain combines TRBV4-3 with TRBJ2-3; 8 bases align to TRBD2. In germline, CDR1 is LGHNA, CDR2 YSLEER. V was clipped by 1 base and J by 6 bases; unmatched bases: 9. The CDR3 totals 16 residues. CDR3 nucleotide sequence: TGCGCCAGCAGCCAAGTGAGGGGAGCGGGGGTGGATACGCAGTATTTT. Protein: CASSQVRGAGVDTQYF.

This clone has just one count. The CDR3 here is CASSPMGRGNYNEQFF. Written as DNA, the CDR3 is TGTGCCAGCAGCCCAATGGGGAGGGGGAATTACAATGAGCAGTTCTTC. The chain combines TRBV7-6 with TRBJ2-1; D perhaps matches TRBD2 (7 bases). Trimming removed 5 bases at V and 4 bases at J, with 18 bases between. Germline assignment: CDR1 SGHVS and CDR2 FNYEAQ. CDR3 length: 16 residues.

The V and J genes are TRBV18 and TRBJ2-1; 12 bases align to TRBD1. The CDR3 is made up of 14 amino acids. The V gene end was trimmed by 6 bases and the J gene end by 8 bases; junction bases not matched to a gene: 5. CDR1 and CDR2 (germline): KGHSH, LQKENI. The DNA of the CDR3 is TGTGCCAGCTCGTCCGGGACAGGGGGCGATGAGCAGTTCTTC. Translating it yields CASSSGTGGDEQFF.

V and J are TRBV6-4 and TRBJ1-2; the D is unclear. Germline V gives CDR1 MRHNA, CDR2 SNTAGT. The length of the CDR3 is 14 residues. Trimming removed 10 bases at V and 3 bases at J, with 18 bases between. The CDR3 here is CAIAHRSGHYGYTF. The CDR3 DNA reads as TGTGCCATTGCTCATCGCAGTGGGCACTATGGCTACACCTTC.

The CDR3 DNA is TGTGCCAGCAGTTTAACCACAGGGGGCGCGGAATATGGCTACACCTTC. It is translated as CASSLTTGGAEYGYTF. The V and J genes are TRBV27 and TRBJ1-2; 9 nucleotides line up with TRBD1. The V and J ends lost 2 bases and 5 bases, in that order; junction bases with no gene match: 9. The germline gives CDR1 MNHEY, CDR2 SMNVEV (reference sequence). This CDR3 has 16 amino acids.

The J gene is TRBJ1-2, the V gene TRBV7-9, with D unclear. The CDR3 runs 13 residues. Trimming left V 7 bases short and J 8 bases short, with 17 bases between. Germline loops: CDR1 SEHNR, CDR2 FQNEAQ (reference sequence). The CDR3 protein is CASTPTPPRGYTF. CDR3 DNA sequence: TGTGCCAGCACCCCGACGCCCCCTAGAGGCTACACCTTC.

CDR3 loop: CASSLSPSRYEQYF. In nucleotides, the CDR3 is TGTGCCAGCAGCTTATCCCCCTCGCGGTACGAGCAGTACTTC. The chain employs TRBV7-9 and TRBJ2-7; D unresolved. CDR1 SEHNR and CDR2 FQNEAQ come from the germline V gene (reference sequence). This CDR3 has 14 amino acids. The ends were cut back, 2 bases at V and 4 bases at J, with 12 bases in the middle. The full variable domain, in which reference TRBV7-9 and TRBJ2-7 provide the parts outside the CDR3, is DTGVSQNPRHKITKRGQNVTFRCDPISEHNRLYWYRQTLGQGPEFLTYFQNEAQLEKSRLLSDRFSAERPKGSFSTLEIQRTEQGDSAMYLCASSLSPSRYEQYFGPGTRLTVT.